Reported below is one T cell receptor (beta chain). Its target is unknown. These data belong to a study of cytomegalovirus exposure and HLA in healthy donors. Study conclusions and caveats: When a later analysis compared HLA-associated TCR beta chains with equally common others, the HLA-associated chains turned out to be more clonally expanded and to have lower generation probabilities.

Vbeta (60) and Jbeta (13) primers were used in the PCR. Methods used by the authors: An analysis performed later counted 74 million or so unique TCR beta chains (approximately 11 million of them shared). Clones were read by immunoSEQ multiplex PCR, and TCRdb kept only the in-frame ones, dropping some. V and J calls and clone size are as listed in that table; D and trimming were resolved from the DNA. The listing records about 170,000 clones. This CDR3 comprises 16 residues. Germline CDR1 reads MNHEY; CDR2 reads SMNVEV (reference sequence). Between the trimmed V and J ends, which lost 2 bases and 5 bases, there was a span of 15 bases.

The origin of this receptor is a woman aged 55 to 70 in good health and CMV-seronegative. Material for sequencing was PBMCs. This chain links TRBV27 with TRBJ1-4; possibly TRBD1 for D (5 bases). This CDR3 reads CASSLQGLGRNEKLFF. The CDR3 DNA follows: TGTGCCAGCAGTTTACAGGGCCTGGGGCGAAATGAAAAACTGTTTTTT.